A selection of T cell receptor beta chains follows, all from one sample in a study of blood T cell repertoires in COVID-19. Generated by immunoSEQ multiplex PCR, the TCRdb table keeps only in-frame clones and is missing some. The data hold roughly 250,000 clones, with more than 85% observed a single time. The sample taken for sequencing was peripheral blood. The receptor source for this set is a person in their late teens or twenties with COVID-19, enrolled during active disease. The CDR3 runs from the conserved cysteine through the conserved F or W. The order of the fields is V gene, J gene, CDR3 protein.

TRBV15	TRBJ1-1	CATSSPPDRGPTEAFF
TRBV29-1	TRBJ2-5	CSVTLAGPETQYF
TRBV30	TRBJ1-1	CAWSVSLSTEAFF
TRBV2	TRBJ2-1	CASSIQREGGFF
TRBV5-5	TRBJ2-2	CASSLASGTGELFF
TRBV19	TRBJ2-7	CASSPTGPSGEQYF
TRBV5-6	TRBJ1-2	CASSTPGLGQTQIYTF
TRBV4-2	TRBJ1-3	CASSQDREGPAIYF
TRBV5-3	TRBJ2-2	CARSNRVRANTGELFF
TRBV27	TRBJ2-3	CASSLLASGSTDTQYF
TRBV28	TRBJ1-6	CASTLLLNSPLHF
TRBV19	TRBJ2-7	CASSISLQLRGEQYF
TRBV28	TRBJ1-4	CASSLPDRGRNEKLFF
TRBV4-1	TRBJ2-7	CASSQGDRGGRVDF
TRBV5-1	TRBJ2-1	CASMGLGVPEQFF
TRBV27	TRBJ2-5	CASTDTGTSGRAETQYF
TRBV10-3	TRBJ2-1	CAISWTGNDEQFF
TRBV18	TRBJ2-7	CASSPTGSYEQYF
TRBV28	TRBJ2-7	CASRGIGTSTPYEQYF
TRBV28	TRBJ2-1	CASSPRASGRSGSSYNEQFF
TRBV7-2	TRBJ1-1	CASSRDRANTEAFF